This is a list of T cell receptor beta chains from one sample in a study of control samples from healthy donors and cancer patients. Assay: immunoSEQ multiplex PCR; the TCRdb copy retains only in-frame clones and omits some. The sample includes about 97,000 clones, about 91% of them seen just once. Specimen: blood. All receptors derive from a woman aged 18-29 years in good health. Both conserved end residues are part of each CDR3. The D gene is left open where the match is weak. Expanded clones get a size class; other rows say once, few or many, or leave the size out.

>TRBJ1-2|NA|TRBV7-8|TRBD1
CASSFIGTGGGYGYTF
TGTGCCAGCAGCTTCATCGGGACAGGGGGAGGGTATGGCTACACCTTC
>TRBJ1-5|NA|TRBV18|NA
CASSPFAGNQPQHF
TGTGCCAGCTCACCATTTGCCGGAAATCAGCCCCAGCATTTT
>TRBJ2-7|NA|TRBV30|NA
CAWSVWARPSYEQYF
TGTGCCTGGAGTGTATGGGCTAGGCCCTCCTACGAGCAGTACTTC
>TRBJ2-5|NA|TRBV19|NA
CASSPRLVSWETQYF
TGTGCCAGTAGTCCCCGACTAGTAAGTTGGGAGACCCAGTACTTC
>TRBJ1-1|NA|TRBV10-2|TRBD1
CASSAGTGGTEAFF
TGCGCCAGCAGTGCAGGGACAGGGGGCACTGAAGCTTTCTTT
>TRBJ1-1|few|TRBV9|NA
CASSVIRRGRTEAFF
TGTGCCAGCAGCGTAATTAGGAGGGGTAGGACTGAAGCTTTCTTT
>TRBJ2-1|once|TRBV20-1|NA
CSAGNNEQFF
TGCAGTGCCGGAAACAATGAGCAGTTCTTC
>TRBJ2-7|NA|TRBV11-2|NA
CASSYSGSREQYF
TGTGCCAGCAGCTACTCAGGGTCACGCGAGCAGTACTTC
>TRBJ2-7|NA|TRBV28|NA
CASESGDRAYEQYF
TGTGCCAGCGAGTCAGGGGACCGCGCCTACGAGCAGTACTTC
>TRBJ1-6|NA|TRBV4-3|NA
CASSQEGGAPLHF
TGCGCCAGCAGCCAAGAGGGGGGAGCTCCCCTCCACTTT
>TRBJ2-2|once|TRBV4-3|TRBD2
CASSPGLAVTGELFF
TGCGCCAGCAGCCCAGGGCTAGCGGTCACCGGGGAGCTGTTTTTT
>TRBJ1-2|NA|TRBV7-9|NA
CASSGEGRAYGYTF
TGTGCCAGCAGCGGGGAGGGAAGGGCCTATGGCTACACCTTC
>TRBJ1-5|NA|TRBV19|NA
CASSMYRESNQPQHF
TGTGCCAGTAGTATGTACAGGGAAAGCAATCAGCCCCAGCATTTT